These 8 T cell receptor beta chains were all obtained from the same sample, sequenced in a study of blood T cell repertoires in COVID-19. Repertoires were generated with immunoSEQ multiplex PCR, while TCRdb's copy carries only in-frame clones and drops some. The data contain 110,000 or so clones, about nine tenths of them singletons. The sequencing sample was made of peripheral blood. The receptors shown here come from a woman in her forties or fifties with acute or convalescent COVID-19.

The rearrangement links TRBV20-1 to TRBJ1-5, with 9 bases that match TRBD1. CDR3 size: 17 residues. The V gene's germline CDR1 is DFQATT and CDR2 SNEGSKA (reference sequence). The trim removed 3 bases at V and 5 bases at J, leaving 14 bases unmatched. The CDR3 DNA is TGCAGTGCTAGTGGGGCTTCGGGACAGGGTGACGATCAGCCCCAGCATTTT. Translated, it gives CSASGASGQGDDQPQHF.

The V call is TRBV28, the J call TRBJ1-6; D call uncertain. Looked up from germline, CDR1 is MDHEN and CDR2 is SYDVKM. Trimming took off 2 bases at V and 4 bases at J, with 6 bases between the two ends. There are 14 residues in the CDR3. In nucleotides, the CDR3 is TGTGCCAGCAGTTTACCGGGGTATAATTCACCCCTCCACTTT. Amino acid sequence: CASSLPGYNSPLHF.

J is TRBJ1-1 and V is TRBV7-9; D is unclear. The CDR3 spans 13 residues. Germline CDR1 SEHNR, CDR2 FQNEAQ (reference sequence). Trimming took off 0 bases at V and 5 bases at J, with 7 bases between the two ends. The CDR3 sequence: CASSLAGRTEAFF. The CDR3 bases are TGTGCCAGCAGCTTAGCAGGGAGGACTGAAGCTTTCTTT. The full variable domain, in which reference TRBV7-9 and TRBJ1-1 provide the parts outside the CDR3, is DTGVSQNPRHKITKRGQNVTFRCDPISEHNRLYWYRQTLGQGPEFLTYFQNEAQLEKSRLLSDRFSAERPKGSFSTLEIQRTEQGDSAMYLCASSLAGRTEAFFGQGTRLTVV.

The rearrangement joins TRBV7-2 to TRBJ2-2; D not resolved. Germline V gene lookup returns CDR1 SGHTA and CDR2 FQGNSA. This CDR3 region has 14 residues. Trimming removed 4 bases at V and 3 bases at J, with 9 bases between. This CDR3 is CASSSDSYTGELFF. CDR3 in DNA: TGTGCCAGCAGCTCAGACTCATACACCGGGGAGCTGTTTTTT.

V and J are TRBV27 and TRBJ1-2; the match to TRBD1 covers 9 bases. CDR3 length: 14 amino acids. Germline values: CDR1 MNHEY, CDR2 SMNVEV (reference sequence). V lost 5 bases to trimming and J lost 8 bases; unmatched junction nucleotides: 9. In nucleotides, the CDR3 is TGTGCCAGCAGTCCGGGACAGGGAAAGGGAGGCTACACCTTC. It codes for CASSPGQGKGGYTF.

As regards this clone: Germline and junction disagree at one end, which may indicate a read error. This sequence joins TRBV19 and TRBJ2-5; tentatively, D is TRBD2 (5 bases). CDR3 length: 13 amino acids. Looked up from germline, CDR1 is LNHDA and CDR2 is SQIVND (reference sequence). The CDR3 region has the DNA TGTGCCAGTAGTTTAGACTGGAGGGAGACCCAGTACTTC. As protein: CASSLDWRETQYF.

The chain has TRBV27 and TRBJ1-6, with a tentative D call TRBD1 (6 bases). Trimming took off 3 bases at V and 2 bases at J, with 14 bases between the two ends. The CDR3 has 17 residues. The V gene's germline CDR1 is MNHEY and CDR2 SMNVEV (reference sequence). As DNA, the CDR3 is TGTGCCAGCAGTTTCGCCACAGGGTTGGCCTATAATTCACCCCTCCACTTT. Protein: CASSFATGLAYNSPLHF.

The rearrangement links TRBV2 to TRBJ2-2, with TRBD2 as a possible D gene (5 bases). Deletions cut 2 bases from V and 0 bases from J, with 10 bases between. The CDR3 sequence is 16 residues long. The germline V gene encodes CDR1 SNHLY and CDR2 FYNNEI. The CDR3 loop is CASSEFGGPNTGELFF. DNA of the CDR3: TGTGCCAGCAGTGAATTCGGCGGGCCGAACACCGGGGAGCTGTTTTTT.